The following is a T cell receptor (beta chain) sequence with its context. Single viable CD3+CD4+CD8-CD45RO+ cells were sorted as the memory CD4+ T cells. Here immunoSEQ multiplex PCR was the method, and the copy in TCRdb shows in-frame clones only, minus some. Here the sample spans about 52,000 clones, around four fifths being singletons. Trimming cost V 4 bases and J 5 bases; bases outside gene matches: 7. Looked up from germline, CDR1 is MGHRA and CDR2 is YSYEKL. This CDR3 has 15 amino acids. This sample was included in a study of memory CD4+ T cells and cytomegalovirus serostatus. The chain links TRBV4-1 to TRBJ2-5, with TRBD1 matching over 10 bases. The specimen sequenced was memory CD4+ T cells from blood. This TCR came from an adult in good health and CMV-seropositive. The DNA for the CDR3 is TGCGCCAGCAGCCCGGGGACAGGGGACGGGGAGACCCAGTACTTC. It is translated as CASSPGTGDGETQYF.